The T cell receptor beta chain under discussion was sequenced for a study of response to subunit inactivated influenza vaccine. Concerning this clonotype: Its antigen is not identified.

Findings and caveats of the study: Authors suggested seasonal influenza vaccinations each recruit few new T cells.

TCRdb fed the RT-PCR reads into MiXCR, producing one record per CDR3 protein. The table shows about 520,000 distinct CDR3 sequences, with 25% occurring only once. This clonotype was obtained from a man aged 50 to 60 who received an inactivated influenza vaccine. This specimen consisted of CD4+ T cells sorted from PBMCs, obtained roughly 5 days after vaccination.

CDR3 coding DNA: TGTGCCAGCAGTGGGATAGCGGGGGGTCTTTCTTACAATGAGCAGTTCTTC. It translates to CASSGIAGGLSYNEQFF. The chain carries TRBV25-1 and TRBJ2-1; 10 bases are a match to TRBD2. The CDR3 totals 17 residues. Per germline, CDR1 MGHDK and CDR2 SYGVNS. V shed 4 bases and J 4 bases; nucleotides not matched to a gene: 10.